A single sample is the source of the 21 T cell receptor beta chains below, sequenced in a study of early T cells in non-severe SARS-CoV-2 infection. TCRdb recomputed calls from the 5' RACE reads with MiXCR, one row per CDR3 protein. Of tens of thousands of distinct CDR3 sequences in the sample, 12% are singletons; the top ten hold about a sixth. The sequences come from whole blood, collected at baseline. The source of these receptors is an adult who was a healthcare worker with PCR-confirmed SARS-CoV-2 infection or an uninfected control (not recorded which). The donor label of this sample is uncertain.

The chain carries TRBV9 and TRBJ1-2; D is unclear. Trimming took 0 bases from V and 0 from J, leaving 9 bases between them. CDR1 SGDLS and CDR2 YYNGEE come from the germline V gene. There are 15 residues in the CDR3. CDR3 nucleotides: TGTGCCAGCAGCGTAGCTATAAATTCTAACTATGGCTACACCTTC. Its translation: CASSVAINSNYGYTF. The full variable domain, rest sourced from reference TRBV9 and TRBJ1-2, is DSGVTQTPKHLITATGQRVTLRCSPRSGDLSVYWYQQSLDQGLQFLIQYYNGEERAKGNILERFSAQQFPDLHSELNLSSLELGDSALYFCASSVAINSNYGYTFGSGTRLTVV.

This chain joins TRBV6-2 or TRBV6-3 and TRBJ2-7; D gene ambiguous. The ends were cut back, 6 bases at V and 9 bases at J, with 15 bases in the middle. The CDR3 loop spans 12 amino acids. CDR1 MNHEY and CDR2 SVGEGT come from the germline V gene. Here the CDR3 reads CASSLTPVGQYF. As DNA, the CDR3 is TGTGCCAGCAGCCTTACCCCCGTCGGGCAGTACTTC.

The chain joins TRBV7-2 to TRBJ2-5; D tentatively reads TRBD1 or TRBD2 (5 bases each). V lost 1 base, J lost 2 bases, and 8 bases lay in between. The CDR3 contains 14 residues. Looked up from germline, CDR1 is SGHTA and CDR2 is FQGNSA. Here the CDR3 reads CASSLVGAQETQYF. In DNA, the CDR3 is TGTGCCAGCAGCTTAGTCGGGGCACAAGAGACCCAGTACTTC.

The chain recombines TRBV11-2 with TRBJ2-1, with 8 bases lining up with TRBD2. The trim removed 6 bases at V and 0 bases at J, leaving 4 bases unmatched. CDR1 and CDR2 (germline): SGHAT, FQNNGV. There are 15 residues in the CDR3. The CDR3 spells CASRLSGASYNEQFF. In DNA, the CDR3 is TGTGCCAGCAGACTTAGCGGGGCCTCCTACAATGAGCAGTTCTTC.

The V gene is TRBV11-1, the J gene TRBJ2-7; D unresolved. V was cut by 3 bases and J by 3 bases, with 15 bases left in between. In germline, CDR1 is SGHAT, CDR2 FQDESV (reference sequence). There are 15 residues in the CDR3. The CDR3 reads CASSFRTSNLYEQYF. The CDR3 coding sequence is TGTGCCAGCAGCTTCAGGACCTCAAACCTCTACGAGCAGTACTTC.

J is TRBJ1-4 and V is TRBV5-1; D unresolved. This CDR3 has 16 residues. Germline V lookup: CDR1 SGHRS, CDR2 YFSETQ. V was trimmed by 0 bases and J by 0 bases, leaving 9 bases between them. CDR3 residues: CASSLDGRPTNEKLFF. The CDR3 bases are TGCGCCAGCAGCTTGGATGGAAGACCAACTAATGAAAAACTGTTTTTT.

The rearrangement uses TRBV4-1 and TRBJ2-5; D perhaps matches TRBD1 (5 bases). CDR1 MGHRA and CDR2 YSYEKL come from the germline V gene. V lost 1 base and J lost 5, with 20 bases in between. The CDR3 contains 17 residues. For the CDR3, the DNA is TGCGCCAGCAGCCAAGTCCCGACCTGGGCAGGGTACGAGACCCAGTACTTC. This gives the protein CASSQVPTWAGYETQYF.

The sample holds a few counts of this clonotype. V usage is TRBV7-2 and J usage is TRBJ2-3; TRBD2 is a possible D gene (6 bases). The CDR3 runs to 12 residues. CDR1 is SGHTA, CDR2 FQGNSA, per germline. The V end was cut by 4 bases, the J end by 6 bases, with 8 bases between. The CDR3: CASSWGRDTQYF. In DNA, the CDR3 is TGTGCCAGCAGCTGGGGGAGGGATACGCAGTATTTT. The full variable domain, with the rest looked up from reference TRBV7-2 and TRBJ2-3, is GAGVSQSPSNKVTEKGKDVELRCDPISGHTALYWYRQSLGQGLEFLIYFQGNSAPDKSGLPSDRFSAERTGGSVSTLTIQRTQQEDSAVYLCASSWGRDTQYFGPGTRLTVL.

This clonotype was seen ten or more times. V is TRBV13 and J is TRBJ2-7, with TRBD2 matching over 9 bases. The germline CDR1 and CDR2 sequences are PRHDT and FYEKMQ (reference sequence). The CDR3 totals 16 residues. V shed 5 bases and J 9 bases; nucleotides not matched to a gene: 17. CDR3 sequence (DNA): TGTGCCAGCAGCCCCCCCGGGGGTCGCGGGAGGGCCGTGCAGTACTTC. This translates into CASSPPGGRGRAVQYF.

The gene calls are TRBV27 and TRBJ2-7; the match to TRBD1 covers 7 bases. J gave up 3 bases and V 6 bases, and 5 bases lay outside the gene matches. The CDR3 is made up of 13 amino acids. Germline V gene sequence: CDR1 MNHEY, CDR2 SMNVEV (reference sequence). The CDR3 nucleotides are TGTGCCAGCAGCCGGGACAGACTCTACGAGCAGTACTTC. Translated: CASSRDRLYEQYF.

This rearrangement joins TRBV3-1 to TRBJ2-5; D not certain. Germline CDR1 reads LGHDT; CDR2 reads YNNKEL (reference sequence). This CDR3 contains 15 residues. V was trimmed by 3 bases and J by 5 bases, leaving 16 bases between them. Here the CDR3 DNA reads TGTGCCAGCAGCCACGCACGTCGCGTGGGGGAGACCCAGTACTTC. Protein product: CASSHARRVGETQYF.

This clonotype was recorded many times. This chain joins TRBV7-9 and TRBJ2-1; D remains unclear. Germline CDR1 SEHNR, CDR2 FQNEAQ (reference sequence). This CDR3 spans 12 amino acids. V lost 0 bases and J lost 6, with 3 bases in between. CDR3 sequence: CASSLAPNEQFF. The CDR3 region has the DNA TGTGCCAGCAGCTTAGCACCCAATGAGCAGTTCTTC.

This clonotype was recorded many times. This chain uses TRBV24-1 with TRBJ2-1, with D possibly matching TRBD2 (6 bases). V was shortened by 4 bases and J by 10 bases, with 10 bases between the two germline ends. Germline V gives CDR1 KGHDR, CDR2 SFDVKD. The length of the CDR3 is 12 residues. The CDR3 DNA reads TGTGCCACCAGTGACGGAGGGGAGGAGCAGTTCTTC. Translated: CATSDGGEEQFF.

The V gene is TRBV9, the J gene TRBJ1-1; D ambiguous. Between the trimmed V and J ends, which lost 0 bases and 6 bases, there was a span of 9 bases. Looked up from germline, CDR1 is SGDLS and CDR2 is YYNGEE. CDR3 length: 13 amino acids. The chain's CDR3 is CASSVGGTPEAFF. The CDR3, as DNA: TGTGCCAGCAGCGTAGGAGGAACCCCTGAAGCTTTCTTT.

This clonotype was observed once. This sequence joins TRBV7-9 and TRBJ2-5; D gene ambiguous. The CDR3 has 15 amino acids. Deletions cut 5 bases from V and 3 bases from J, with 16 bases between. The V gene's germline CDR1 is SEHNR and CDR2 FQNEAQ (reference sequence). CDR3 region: CASSAHLVVKETQYF. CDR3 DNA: TGTGCCAGCAGCGCCCACCTCGTAGTTAAAGAGACCCAGTACTTC.

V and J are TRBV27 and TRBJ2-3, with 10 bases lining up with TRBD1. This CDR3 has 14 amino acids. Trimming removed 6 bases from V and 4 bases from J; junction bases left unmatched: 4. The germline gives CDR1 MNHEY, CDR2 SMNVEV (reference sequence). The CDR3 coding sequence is TGTGCCAGCAGGACAGGGGGCAGCGCAGATACGCAGTATTTT. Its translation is CASRTGGSADTQYF.

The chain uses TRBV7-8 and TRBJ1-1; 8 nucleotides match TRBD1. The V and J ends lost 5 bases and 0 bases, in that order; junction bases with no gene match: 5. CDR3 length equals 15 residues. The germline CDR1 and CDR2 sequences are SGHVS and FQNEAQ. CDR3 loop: CASSRTGGVNTEAFF. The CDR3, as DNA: TGTGCCAGCAGCAGAACAGGGGGGGTGAACACTGAAGCTTTCTTT.

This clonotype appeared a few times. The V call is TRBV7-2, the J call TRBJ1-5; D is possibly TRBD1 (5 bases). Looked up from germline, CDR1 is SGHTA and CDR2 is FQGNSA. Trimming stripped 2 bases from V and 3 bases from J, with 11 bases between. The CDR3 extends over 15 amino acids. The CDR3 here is CASSLQGGTNQPQHF. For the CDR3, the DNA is TGTGCCAGCAGCTTACAAGGAGGGACCAATCAGCCCCAGCATTTT.

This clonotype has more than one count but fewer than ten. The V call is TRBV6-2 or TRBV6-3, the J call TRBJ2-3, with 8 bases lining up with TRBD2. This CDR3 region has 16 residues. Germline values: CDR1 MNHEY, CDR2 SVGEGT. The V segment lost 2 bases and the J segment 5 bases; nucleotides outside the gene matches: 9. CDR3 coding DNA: TGTGCCAGCAGTTACCGACTAGCGTCTCCCCTAGATACGCAGTATTTT. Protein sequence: CASSYRLASPLDTQYF.

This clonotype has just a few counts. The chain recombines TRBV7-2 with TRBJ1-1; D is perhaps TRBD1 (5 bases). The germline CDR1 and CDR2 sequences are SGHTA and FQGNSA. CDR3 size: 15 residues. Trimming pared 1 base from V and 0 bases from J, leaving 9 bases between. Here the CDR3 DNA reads TGTGCCAGCAGCTTAGATGGACACATGAACACTGAAGCTTTCTTT. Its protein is CASSLDGHMNTEAFF.

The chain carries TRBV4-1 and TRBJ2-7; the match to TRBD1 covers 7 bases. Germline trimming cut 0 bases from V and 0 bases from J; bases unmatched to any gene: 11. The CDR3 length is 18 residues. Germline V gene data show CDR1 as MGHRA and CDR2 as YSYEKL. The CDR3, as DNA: TGCGCCAGCAGCCAAGAAAAGGTACCCAGGGGGAGCTCCTACGAGCAGTACTTC. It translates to CASSQEKVPRGSSYEQYF.